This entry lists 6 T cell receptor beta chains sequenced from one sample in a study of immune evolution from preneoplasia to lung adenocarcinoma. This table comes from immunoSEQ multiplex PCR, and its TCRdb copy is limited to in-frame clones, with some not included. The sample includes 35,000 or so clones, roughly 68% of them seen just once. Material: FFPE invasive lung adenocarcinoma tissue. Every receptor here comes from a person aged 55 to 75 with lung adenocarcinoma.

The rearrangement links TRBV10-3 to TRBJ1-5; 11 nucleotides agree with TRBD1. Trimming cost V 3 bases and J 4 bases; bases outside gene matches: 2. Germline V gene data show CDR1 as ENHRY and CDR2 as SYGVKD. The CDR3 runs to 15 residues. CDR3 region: CAISEGTGGNQPQHF. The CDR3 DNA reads TGTGCCATCAGTGAAGGGACAGGGGGTAATCAGCCCCAGCATTTT.

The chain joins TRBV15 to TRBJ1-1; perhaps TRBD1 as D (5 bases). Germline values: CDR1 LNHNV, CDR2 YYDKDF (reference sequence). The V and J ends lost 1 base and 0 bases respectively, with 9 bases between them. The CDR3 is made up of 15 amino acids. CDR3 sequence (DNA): TGTGCCACCAGCAGAGTTGGGGGAGTGAACACTGAAGCTTTCTTT. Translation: CATSRVGGVNTEAFF.

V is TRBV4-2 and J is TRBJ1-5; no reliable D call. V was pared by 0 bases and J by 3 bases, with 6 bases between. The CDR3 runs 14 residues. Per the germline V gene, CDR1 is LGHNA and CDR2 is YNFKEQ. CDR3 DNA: TGTGCCAGCAGCCAAGATGAGGCCAATCAGCCCCAGCATTTT. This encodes CASSQDEANQPQHF.

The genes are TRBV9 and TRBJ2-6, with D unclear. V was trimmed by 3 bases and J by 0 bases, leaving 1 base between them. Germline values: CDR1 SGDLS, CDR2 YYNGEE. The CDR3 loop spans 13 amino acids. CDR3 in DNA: TGTGCCAGCAGCGACTCTGGGGCCAACGTCCTGACTTTC. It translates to CASSDSGANVLTF.

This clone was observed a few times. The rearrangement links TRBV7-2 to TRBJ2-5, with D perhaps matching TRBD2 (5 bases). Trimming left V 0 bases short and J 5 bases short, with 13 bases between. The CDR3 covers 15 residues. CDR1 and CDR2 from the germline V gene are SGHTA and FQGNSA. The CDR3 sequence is CASSLASAAGETQYF. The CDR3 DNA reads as TGTGCCAGCAGCTTAGCTAGCGCGGCCGGGGAGACCCAGTACTTC.

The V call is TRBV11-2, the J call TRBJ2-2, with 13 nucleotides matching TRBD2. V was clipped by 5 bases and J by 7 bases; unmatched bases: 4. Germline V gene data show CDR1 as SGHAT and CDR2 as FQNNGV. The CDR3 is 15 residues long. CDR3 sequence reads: CASSPRTSGSGELFF. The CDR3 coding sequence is TGTGCCAGCAGCCCTCGGACTAGCGGGAGCGGGGAGCTGTTTTTT.